This is a list of T cell receptor beta chains from one sample in a study of brain T cells in children with intractable seizures. This table comes from immunoSEQ multiplex PCR, and its TCRdb copy is limited to in-frame clones, with some not included. This sample has 340,000 or so clones; about 93% occur once, and the top ten carry 5% to 7%. The source material was peripheral blood, sampled approximately 5 months after surgery. All receptors derive from a boy under three years old with tuberous sclerosis and intractable seizures. Each CDR3 is given with its conserved first and last residue.

V gene	CDR3 protein
TRBV25-1	CASGPRGNSPLHF
TRBV19	CASSLPQSVVWNPETYGYTF
TRBV9	CASSVGTGFYEQYF
TRBV2	CASIAEERGASYEQYF
TRBV11-2	CASSETGYNEQFF
TRBV6-5	CASSYSATVVGGEQYF
TRBV10-3	CAISDVSGKGETQYF
TRBV5-1	CASSLLQGSPNTGELFF
TRBV7-9	CASSKGPTAQNEKLFF
TRBV5-6	CASSQGPAETF
TRBV2	CASGATGHNEKLFF
TRBV5-1	CASSPRDPPNNEQFF
TRBV7-8	CASSLGGDYGYTF
TRBV5-1	CASSLSDSGANVLTF
TRBV19	CASSMEGSRNTIYF
TRBV19	CASSIGQFSYNEQFF
TRBV7-8	CASSSSGRDYEQYF
TRBV21-1	CASSKRAMGEHSYEQYF
TRBV7-8	CASSLVGGLSNQPQHF
TRBV24-1	CATSDRQGANYGYTF
TRBV7-2	CASSLEGVRGYGYTF
TRBV2	CASSVRGSGNTIYF
TRBV18	CASSGAVDQPQHF
TRBV3-1/TRBV3-2	CASSQDASGGELFF
TRBV7-9	CASSVTGSEQYF
TRBV29-1	CSVQVSYEQYF
TRBV19	CASTEGVPGELFF
TRBV19	CASKKQGVNTEAFF
TRBV6-1	CASSENTAGTEAFF
TRBV18	CASSPGGESNQPQHF
TRBV18	CASSPIETQYF
TRBV2	CASRPGPTNTGELFF
TRBV29-1	CSVENRASTEAFF
TRBV7-9	CASSLGGAENSPLHF
TRBV3-1/TRBV3-2	CASSQGSEGTQYF
TRBV28	CASGVTPYEQYF
TRBV6-5	CASRTRGGETQYF
TRBV9	CASSVEVRSPGHYGYTF
TRBV7-8	CASSLGLAGVAHEQFF
TRBV27	CASSLSVHDYEQYF